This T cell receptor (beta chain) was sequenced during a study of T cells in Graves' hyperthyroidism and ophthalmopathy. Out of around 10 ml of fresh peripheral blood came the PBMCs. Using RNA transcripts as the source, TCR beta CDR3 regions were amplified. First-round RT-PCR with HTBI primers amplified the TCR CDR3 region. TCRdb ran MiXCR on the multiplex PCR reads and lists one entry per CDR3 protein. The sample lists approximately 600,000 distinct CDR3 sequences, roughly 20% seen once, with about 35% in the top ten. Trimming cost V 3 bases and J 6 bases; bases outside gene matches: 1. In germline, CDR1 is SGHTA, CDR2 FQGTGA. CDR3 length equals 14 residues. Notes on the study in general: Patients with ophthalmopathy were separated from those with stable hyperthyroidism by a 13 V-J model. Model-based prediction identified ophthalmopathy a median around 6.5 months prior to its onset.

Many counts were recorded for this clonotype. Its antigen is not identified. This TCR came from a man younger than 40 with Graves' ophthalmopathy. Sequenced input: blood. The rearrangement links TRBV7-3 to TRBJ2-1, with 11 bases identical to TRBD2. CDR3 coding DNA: TGTGCCAGCAGCTTCGGACTAGCGGGCAATGAGCAGTTCTTC. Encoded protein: CASSFGLAGNEQFF.